This T cell receptor beta chain was sequenced for a study of cytomegalovirus exposure and HLA in healthy donors. Study-level findings and limits: High sensitivity and specificity were reportedly achieved when the classifier diagnosed cytomegalovirus status. Analysis performed later showed TCR beta chains linked to HLA being more clonally expanded than equally common others.

The CDR3 totals 13 residues. V lost 7 bases to trimming and J lost 5 bases; unmatched junction nucleotides: 4. Looked up from germline, CDR1 is MNHNY and CDR2 is SVGAGI (reference sequence). 13 Jbeta primers and 60 Vbeta primers were used for the PCR. Produced via immunoSEQ multiplex PCR; TCRdb's table is partial and in-frame only. Of some 160,000 clones listed, roughly 80% are singletons. As regards this clone: As yet, its antigen is unknown.

V usage is TRBV6-6 and J usage is TRBJ2-5, with 10 bases fitting TRBD1. Sequenced input: PBMCs. The clonotype originates from a male donor in good health and CMV-seronegative. The CDR3 DNA sequence: TGTGCCAGCAAGACAGGGGGCGCTGAGACCCAGTACTTC. Encoded protein: CASKTGGAETQYF.